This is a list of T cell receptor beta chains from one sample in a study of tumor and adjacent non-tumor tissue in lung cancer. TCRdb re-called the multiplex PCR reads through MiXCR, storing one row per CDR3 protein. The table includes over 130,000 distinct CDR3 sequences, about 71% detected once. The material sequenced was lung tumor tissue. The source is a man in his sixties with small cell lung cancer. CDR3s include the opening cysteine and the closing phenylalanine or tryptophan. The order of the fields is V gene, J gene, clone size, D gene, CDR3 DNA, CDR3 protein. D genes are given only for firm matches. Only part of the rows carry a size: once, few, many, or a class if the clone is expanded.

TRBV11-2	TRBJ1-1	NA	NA	TGTGCCAGCAGCCTGGGGAGTAACCCTGAAGCTTTCTTT	CASSLGSNPEAFF
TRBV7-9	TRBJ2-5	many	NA	TGTGCCAGCAGCTCCCCTGGTCAAGAGACCCAGTACTTC	CASSSPGQETQYF
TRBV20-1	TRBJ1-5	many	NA	TGCAGTGCAAGGCTGGCAGGGTTCAATCAGCCCCAGCATTTT	CSARLAGFNQPQHF
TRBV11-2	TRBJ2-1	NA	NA	TGTGCCAGCAGCTTAGCTTCTAGCGACTACTACGAACAGTTCTTC	CASSLASSDYYEQFF
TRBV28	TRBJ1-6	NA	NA	TGTGCCAGCACCACGGTCCTCTATAATTCACCCCTCCACTTT	CASTTVLYNSPLHF
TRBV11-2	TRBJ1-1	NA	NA	TGTACCAGCAGCATATTTACCGAGACAGGGAACACTGAAGCTTTCTTT	CTSSIFTETGNTEAFF
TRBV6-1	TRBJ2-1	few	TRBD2	TGTGCCAGCAGTGGTTCTAGCGGGACTTACAATGAGCAGTTCTTC	CASSGSSGTYNEQFF
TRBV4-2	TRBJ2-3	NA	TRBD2	TGTGCCAGCAGCCAAGAAAGGTCTAGCGGAATGGATACGCAGTATTTT	CASSQERSSGMDTQYF
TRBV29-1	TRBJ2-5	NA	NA	TGCAGCGCCGGGAATGGAGGGTCGATGGAGACCCAGAACTTC	CSAGNGGSMETQNF
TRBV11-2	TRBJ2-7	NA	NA	TGTGTCAGCAGCTTAGGGCGGGAACTAACCTACGAGCAGTACTTC	CVSSLGRELTYEQYF
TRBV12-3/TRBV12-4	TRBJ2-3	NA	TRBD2	TGTGCCAATAGTCATCCGGGACTAGCGGAAACCATTAACACAGATACGCAGTATTTT	CANSHPGLAETINTDTQYF
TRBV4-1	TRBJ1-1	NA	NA	TGCGCCAGCAGCCAAGAATTGTACAGGTGGAACACTGAAGCTTTCTTT	CASSQELYRWNTEAFF
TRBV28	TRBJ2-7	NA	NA	TGTGCCAGCGGTGGGCTTATCGAGCAGTACTTC	CASGGLIEQYF
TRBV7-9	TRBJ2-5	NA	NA	TGTGCCAGCAGCTTAGCGGGGACACTGGAGACCCAGTACTTC	CASSLAGTLETQYF
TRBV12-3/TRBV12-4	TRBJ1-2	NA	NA	TGTGCCAGCAGTATGTTAGATTATGGCTACACCTTC	CASSMLDYGYTF
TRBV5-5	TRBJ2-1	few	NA	TGTGCCAGCAGCGATTCTCTGGAGGGGGGGGATGAGCAGTTCTTC	CASSDSLEGGDEQFF
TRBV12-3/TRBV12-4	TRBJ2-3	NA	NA	TGTGCCAGCAGTTCTACTCGGCGGGGATCCACAGATACGCAGTATTTT	CASSSTRRGSTDTQYF
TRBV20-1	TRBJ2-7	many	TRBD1	TGCAGTGCTAGTTGGGGATCGGGACAGGGTGTTGTGGGGCGGGAACGTGAGCAGTACTTC	CSASWGSGQGVVGREREQYF
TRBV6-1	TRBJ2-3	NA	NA	TGTGCCAACAGTGAAAGGGGGGTGAGGACAGATACGCAGTATTTT	CANSERGVRTDTQYF
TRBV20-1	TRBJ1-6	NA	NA	TGCAGTGCTAGAGGTACTGCTCGTTCACCCCTCCACTTC	CSARGTARSPLHF
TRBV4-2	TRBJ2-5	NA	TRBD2	TGTGCCAGCAGTATGACTAGCGGGAGTAAAGAGACCCAGTACTTC	CASSMTSGSKETQYF
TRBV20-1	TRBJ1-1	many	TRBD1	TGCAGTGCTAGGCCGGGACAGCAGAACATTGAAGCTTTCTTT	CSARPGQQNIEAFF
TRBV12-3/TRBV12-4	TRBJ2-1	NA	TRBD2	TGTGCCAGCAGTTTAGGGTTTCGCGGGAGAGGGAACAATGAGCAGTTCTTC	CASSLGFRGRGNNEQFF
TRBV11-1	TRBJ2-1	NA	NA	TGTGCCAACAGCTTAGGAGGGACGTACAATGAGCAATTCTTC	CANSLGGTYNEQFF
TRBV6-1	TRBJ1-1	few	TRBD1	TGTGCCAGCAGTTGGGACAGGGGGGACACTGAAGCTTTCTTT	CASSWDRGDTEAFF
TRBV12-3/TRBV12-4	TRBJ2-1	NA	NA	TGTGCCAGCAGCCCCAGCGGGTACAACATTGAGCAGTTCTTC	CASSPSGYNIEQFF
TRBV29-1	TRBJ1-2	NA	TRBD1	TGTGGCGTTGGAGGACGACAGGGGGACTATGGCTACACCTTC	CGVGGRQGDYGYTF
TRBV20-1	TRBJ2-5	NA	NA	TGCAGTGCTAACTCAAGGGAGTCTAGGGGTGGGGAGACCCAGTATTTC	CSANSRESRGGETQYF
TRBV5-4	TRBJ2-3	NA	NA	TGTGCCAGCAGCCCTCGACTAGAGGAGGATTCCACAGATACGCAGTATTTT	CASSPRLEEDSTDTQYF
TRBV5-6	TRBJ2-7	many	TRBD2	TGTGCCAGCAGCCCCCGACTAGCGGGAGGCTACGAGCAGTACTTC	CASSPRLAGGYEQYF
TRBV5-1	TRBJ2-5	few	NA	TGCGCCAGCAGCTTGGTCGTTGGGGCGGAGGAGACCCAGTACTTC	CASSLVVGAEETQYF
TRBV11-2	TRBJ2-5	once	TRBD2	TGTGCCAGCAACTCGACCCTAGCGGTCCGAGAGACCCAGTACTTC	CASNSTLAVRETQYF
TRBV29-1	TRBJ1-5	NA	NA	TGCAGCGTTATTGGACATGGGGGTCAGCCCCAGCATTTT	CSVIGHGGQPQHF
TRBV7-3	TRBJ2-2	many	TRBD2	TGTGCCAGCAGTAGCGGGGGCACCGGGGAGCTGTTTTTT	CASSSGGTGELFF
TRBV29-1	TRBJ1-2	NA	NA	TGCAGCATGACCACCCTCACTCCGGGCTCGCCGGGAGGCTACACCTTC	CSMTTLTPGSPGGYTF
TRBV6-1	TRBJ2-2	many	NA	TGTGCCAGCAGTGGTTCCGGGACATCGAACACCGGGGAGCTGTTTTTT	CASSGSGTSNTGELFF
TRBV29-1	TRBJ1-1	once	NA	TGCAGCGTTGATTCGTTTTCGAGGGCGCAGGACACTGAAGCTTTCTTT	CSVDSFSRAQDTEAFF
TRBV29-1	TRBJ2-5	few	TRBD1	TGCAGCGGCCGCGGGACAGGGGTCCAAGAGACCCAGTACTTC	CSGRGTGVQETQYF
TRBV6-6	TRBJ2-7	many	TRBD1	TGTGCCAGCAGTGGGGACGGGGACAGGGTTTACGAGCAGTACTTC	CASSGDGDRVYEQYF
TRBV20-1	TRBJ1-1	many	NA	TGCAGTGCTCAAGACAGCTTCATGAACACTGAAGCTTTCTTT	CSAQDSFMNTEAFF
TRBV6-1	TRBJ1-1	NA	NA	TGTGCCAGCCACCGGGGCAGTACCGAAGCTTTCTTT	CASHRGSTEAFF
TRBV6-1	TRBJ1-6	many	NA	TGTGCCAGCAACATCGACCGCCGGCCCCTCCACTTT	CASNIDRRPLHF
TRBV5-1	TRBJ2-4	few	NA	TGCGCCAGCAGCGCGGGGTCAGCCCCCAGCATTCAGTACTTC	CASSAGSAPSIQYF
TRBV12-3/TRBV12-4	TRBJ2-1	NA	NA	TGTGCCAGCAGTTTAGTCGGGACGGTCAATGAGCAGTTCTTC	CASSLVGTVNEQFF
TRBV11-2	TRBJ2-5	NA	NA	TGTGCCAGCAGCCAAAGTTCCGGTACACGAAAAGAGGCCCAGTACTTC	CASSQSSGTRKEAQYF
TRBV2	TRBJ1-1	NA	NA	TGTGCCAGCAGTCCCCAGGGTCAGGGGACTGAAGCTTTCTTT	CASSPQGQGTEAFF
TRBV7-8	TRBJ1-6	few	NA	TGTGCCAGCAGCTTAGATCGACACGGCACTTCACCCCTCCACTTT	CASSLDRHGTSPLHF
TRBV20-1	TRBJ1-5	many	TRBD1	TGCAGTGCTAGAGATCGTGGCAGGGGGTTTTATCAGCCCCAGCATTTT	CSARDRGRGFYQPQHF
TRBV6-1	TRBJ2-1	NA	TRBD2	TGTGCCAACTCTCCCCTAGCGGGACCTAGGAATGAGCAGTTCTTC	CANSPLAGPRNEQFF
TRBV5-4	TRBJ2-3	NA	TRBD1	TGTGCCATCAACACAGGGGGGAGAGATACGCAGTATTTT	CAINTGGRDTQYF
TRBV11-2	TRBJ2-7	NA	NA	TGTGCCAGCAGCTTAGAGGCGGGTGTCTCCAACGAGCACTTCTTC	CASSLEAGVSNEHFF
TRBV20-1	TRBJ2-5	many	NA	TGCAGTGCTAGGGTGGCCCCGAGGGAGACCCAGTACTTC	CSARVAPRETQYF
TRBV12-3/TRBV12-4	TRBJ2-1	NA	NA	TGTGCCAGCAGTTCCTTTAGTGTGGCTAGCCCGTTCTTC	CASSSFSVASPFF
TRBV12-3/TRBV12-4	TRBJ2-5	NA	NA	TGTGCCACCGCGGCTAGCGACCAAGAGACCCATTGCTTC	CATAASDQETHCF
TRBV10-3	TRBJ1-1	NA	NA	TGTGCCATCAGCCCGGGACATTACACTGAAGCTTTCTTT	CAISPGHYTEAFF
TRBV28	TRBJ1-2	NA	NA	TGTGCCAGCACCAGCAGGGTGGGTCGCTACACCTTC	CASTSRVGRYTF
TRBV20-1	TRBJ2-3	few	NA	TGCAGTGCTAGAGTTCATGGGGAGAGTAGCACAGATACGCAGTATTTT	CSARVHGESSTDTQYF
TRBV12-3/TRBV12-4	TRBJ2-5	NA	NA	TGTGCCAGCAGTTTGCAAGGGGGTGATGAGACCCAGTACTTC	CASSLQGGDETQYF
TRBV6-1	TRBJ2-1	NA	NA	TGTGCCAGCACCAGCGTATCGTGGGACGCAAGCAATGAGCAGTTCTTC	CASTSVSWDASNEQFF